The rows below give T cell receptor beta chains drawn from one sample of a study of Ad26.COV2.S vaccination and SARS-CoV-2 variants. The method was immunoSEQ multiplex PCR; TCRdb's version includes in-frame clones alone and lacks a portion of them. The repertoire includes 400,000 or so clones, approximately 90% of them detected once, and under 4% sits in the top ten. The sequencing here drew on peripheral blood, taken in a trial of Ad26.COV2.S vaccine versus placebo. These receptor sequences come from a person aged 18 to 59 who received the Ad26.COV2.S COVID-19 vaccine or a placebo. The CDR3 runs from the conserved cysteine through the conserved F or W. D genes are given only for firm matches. Size is stated for part of the rows, as once, few or many counts, or as a class when the clone is expanded.

-,13,TRBJ1-6,-,TRBV27,TGTGCCAGCAGGCCCCGTTATAATTCACCCCTCCACTTT,CASRPRYNSPLHF
-,13,TRBJ1-2,-,TRBV6-6,TGTGCCAGCAGTTCGACAGCCGCGTATGGCTACACCTTC,CASSSTAAYGYTF
-,15,TRBJ1-1,once,TRBV5-1,TGCGCCAGCAGCAAAACCCCCGAAGCGAACACTGAAGCTTTCTTT,CASSKTPEANTEAFF
-,16,TRBJ1-1,-,TRBV7-9,TGTGCCAGCAGCTTAGGGCAGCGACGGGTAGACACTGAAGCTTTCTTT,CASSLGQRRVDTEAFF
-,12,TRBJ1-1,-,TRBV7-9,TGTGCCAGCAGCTTTTCGAACACTGAAGCTTTCTTT,CASSFSNTEAFF
-,14,TRBJ1-3,once,TRBV5-4,TGTGCCAGCAGCTTAGATGTAACTGGAAACACCATATATTTT,CASSLDVTGNTIYF
-,20,TRBJ2-1,-,TRBV4-2,TGTGCCAGCAGCCAAGGGGATTTGCGATTGGGGGGGGCGCGGCCTAATGAGCAGTTCTTC,CASSQGDLRLGGARPNEQFF
-,12,TRBJ1-1,-,TRBV2,TGTGCCAGCAGTTGGGCAGGCCGGGAAGCTTTCTTT,CASSWAGREAFF
TRBD1,15,TRBJ1-1,-,TRBV6-5,TGTGCCTCCTACGCTTCAAGACAGGGGCTGACTGAAGCTTTCTTT,CASYASRQGLTEAFF
-,14,TRBJ2-5,-,TRBV3-1/TRBV3-2,TGTGCCAGCAGCCAAGTGTACGGGACGGAGACCCAGTACTTC,CASSQVYGTETQYF
-,15,TRBJ2-2,-,TRBV11-2,TGTGCCAGCAGTCACTTACGGGGGGCGTTCGGGGAGCTGTTTTTT,CASSHLRGAFGELFF
-,15,TRBJ2-3,-,TRBV5-1,TGCGCCAGCAGCTCGTCTAGCCCCGGGACAGATACGCAGTATTTT,CASSSSSPGTDTQYF
-,13,TRBJ2-7,-,TRBV27,TGTGCCAGCGCCGGGGGCACCCCCTACGAGCAGTACTTC,CASAGGTPYEQYF
-,15,TRBJ1-3,-,TRBV3-1/TRBV3-2,TGTGCCAGCAGCCCACCTGGGGTAGGAGGAAACACCATATATTTT,CASSPPGVGGNTIYF
-,10,TRBJ2-3,-,TRBV20-1,TGCAGTGCTCATGGCGATACGCAGTATTTT,CSAHGDTQYF
-,11,TRBJ1-2,-,TRBV6-6,TGTGCCAGCAAGACCGACTATGGCTACACCTTC,CASKTDYGYTF
TRBD1,16,TRBJ2-2,-,TRBV2,TGTGCCAGCAGAGAACAACAGGGGGCGAACACCGGGGAGCTGTTTTTT,CASREQQGANTGELFF
-,16,TRBJ1-4,-,TRBV7-6,TGTGCCAGCAGCTTGAGCAGGGCGGGGGCTAATGAAAAACTGTTTTTT,CASSLSRAGANEKLFF
-,13,TRBJ2-1,-,TRBV11-3,TGTGCCAGCAGCTTTGGGTTCCACAATGAGCAGTTCTTC,CASSFGFHNEQFF
-,13,TRBJ1-2,-,TRBV6-5,TGTGCCAGCAGGAAACAGGGAGGATATGGCTACACCTTC,CASRKQGGYGYTF
TRBD1,15,TRBJ1-1,-,TRBV12-5,TGTGCTAGTGGTTCCCCGGGACAGGGAGGACCTGAAGCTTTCTTT,CASGSPGQGGPEAFF
TRBD2,13,TRBJ2-1,-,TRBV2,TGTGCCAGCACCAGCGGGGGGGCAGATGAGCAGTTCTTC,CASTSGGADEQFF
-,15,TRBJ2-1,-,TRBV3-1/TRBV3-2,TGTGCCAGCAGGGGTGACTCGAGCTCCTACAATGAGCAGTTCTTC,CASRGDSSSYNEQFF
-,14,TRBJ2-5,-,TRBV5-1,TGCGCCAGCAGCTTGGCCGTGTCAGATGAGACCCAGTACTTC,CASSLAVSDETQYF
TRBD1,14,TRBJ1-6,-,TRBV19,TGTGCCAGTAGTACAGGGGGTTGGAATTCACCCCTCCACTTT,CASSTGGWNSPLHF
-,14,TRBJ2-5,few,TRBV15,TGTGCCACCAGCAGAGATTTAGCGGAAGAGACCCAGTACTTC,CATSRDLAEETQYF
-,14,TRBJ2-1,-,TRBV9,TGTGCCAGCAGCCCTTGGGACGAGTACAATGAGCAGTTCTTC,CASSPWDEYNEQFF
-,14,TRBJ1-3,-,TRBV2,TGTGCCAGCAGGGGGGACCTATCTGGAAACACCATATATTTT,CASRGDLSGNTIYF
-,14,TRBJ2-3,-,TRBV11-3,TGTGCCAGCAGCTACGGACACAGCACAGATACGCAGTATTTT,CASSYGHSTDTQYF
TRBD1,15,TRBJ2-4,-,TRBV6-5,TGTGCCAGCAGTCCAACAGGGGAGGCCAAAAACATTCAGTACTTC,CASSPTGEAKNIQYF
-,14,TRBJ1-2,-,TRBV19,TGTGCCAGTAAAGCGTATGGCGACGCATGGGGCTACACCTTC,CASKAYGDAWGYTF